A single sample is the source of the 6 T cell receptor beta chains below, sequenced in a study of OX40 agonist ivuxolimab in advanced cancers. Library construction relied on the immunoSEQ multiplex PCR assay. TCRdb limited this immuneACCESS table to in-frame rearrangements with V and J called. A share of clones is missing; checked studies link under half to unresolved V genes, and the rest is unexplained. This sample comprises tens of thousands of clones, around 90% of them detected only once. The ten top clones hold roughly 11% of the sample. The sequences come from CD4+ or CD8+ T cells sorted from blood, collected in a trial of the OX40 agonist ivuxolimab. These receptors came from an adult with an advanced solid tumor such as melanoma, head and neck, liver or kidney cancer.

This chain links TRBV30 with TRBJ2-3, with TRBD1 matching over 7 bases. The CDR3 is 14 amino acids. Trimming took 7 bases from V and 8 from J; bases not matched to a gene: 15. From germline, CDR1 is GTSNPN and CDR2 SVGIG (reference sequence). DNA for the CDR3: TGTGCCTTACTAGACAGGGCCGGTTTTAGTACGCAGTATTTT. This gives the protein CALLDRAGFSTQYF.

The V gene is TRBV4-1, the J gene TRBJ2-5, with 7 positions matching TRBD1. V dropped 2 bases and J dropped 10; count of bases not matched to a gene: 13. The CDR3 is made up of 15 amino acids. Germline-derived CDR1 and CDR2 are MGHRA and YSYEKL. Here the CDR3 DNA reads TGCGCCAGCAGCCAACCGGGACAGACTTCGGGTGGCCAGTACTTC. It yields the protein CASSQPGQTSGGQYF.

A single count supports this clone. The chain joins TRBV28 to TRBJ2-2, with a tentative D call TRBD2 (5 bases). The CDR3 runs 16 residues. CDR1 and CDR2 (germline): MDHEN, SYDVKM. The germline V and J ends were trimmed by 3 bases and 0 bases, with 11 bases remaining between them. The CDR3 is CASSFAAEANTGELFF. The CDR3 DNA is TGTGCCAGCAGTTTTGCAGCGGAAGCGAACACCGGGGAGCTGTTTTTT.

The V gene is TRBV5-6, the J gene TRBJ2-7, with D tentatively TRBD2 (5 bases). V dropped 2 bases and J dropped 2 bases, with 11 bases sitting between them. Germline V gives CDR1 SGHDT, CDR2 YYEEEE. The CDR3 spans 14 residues. As DNA, the CDR3 is TGTGCCAGCAGCTTCGGGGTAGGGACCTACGAGCAGTACTTC. Residues: CASSFGVGTYEQYF. Supplemented by reference TRBV5-6 and TRBJ2-7, the full variable domain reads DAGVTQSPTHLIKTRGQQVTLRCSPKSGHDTVSWYQQALGQGPQFIFQYYEEEERQRGNFPDRFSGHQFPNYSSELNVNALLLGDSALYLCASSFGVGTYEQYFGPGTRLTVT.

This clone has just a few counts. This chain uses TRBV10-3 with TRBJ2-7; the D gene could be TRBD1 or TRBD2 (5 bases each). Germline values: CDR1 ENHRY, CDR2 SYGVKD. V was clipped by 0 bases and J by 4 bases, with 13 bases between them. The CDR3 length is 15 residues. CDR3 in amino acids: CAISESRQGDYEQYV. CDR3 nucleotide sequence: TGTGCCATCAGTGAGTCGAGGCAGGGAGATTACGAGCAGTACGTC.

This chain joins TRBV27 and TRBJ2-3; D remains ambiguous. Trimming removed 6 bases at V and 6 bases at J, with 19 bases between. The CDR3 runs 15 residues. Germline lookup yields CDR1 MNHEY and CDR2 SMNVEV (reference sequence). The CDR3 nucleotides read TGTGCCAGCAGCCAGGTGGTCTCAATGCTGGATACGCAGTATTTT. Protein product: CASSQVVSMLDTQYF.